The clone carrying this TCR beta chain was observed a few times. Antigen: not known. This table comes from immunoSEQ multiplex PCR, and its TCRdb copy is limited to in-frame clones, with some not included. Among about 99,000 clones listed, 81% were seen once. Germline V gives CDR1 MGHRA, CDR2 YSYEKL. There are 15 residues in the CDR3. V dropped 6 bases and J dropped 0 bases, with 15 bases sitting between them. This entry comes from a study of PD-1 blockade in classical Hodgkin lymphoma. Study overall: Administration of nivolumab to patients was at 3 mg/kg intravenously every 2 weeks. Study-wide results and limits: Those achieving complete response showed baseline diversity like newly diagnosed patients. Exclusion covered patients beginning nivolumab under 1 year post-ASCT. CD4+ TCR diversity, unlike CD8+, rose significantly by C4D1.

Patients all relapsed after autologous stem cell transplantation, and there was variation in brentuximab vedotin exposure. The gene calls are TRBV4-1 and TRBJ2-7; no firm D call. The clonotype originates from a human donor with classical Hodgkin lymphoma. Material: peripheral blood mononuclear cells (PBMCs), obtained before the second cycle of nivolumab. This chain's CDR3 is CASRLMDFSSYEQYF. CDR3 nucleotide sequence: TGCGCCAGCAGGCTGATGGATTTTAGCTCCTACGAGCAGTACTTC.